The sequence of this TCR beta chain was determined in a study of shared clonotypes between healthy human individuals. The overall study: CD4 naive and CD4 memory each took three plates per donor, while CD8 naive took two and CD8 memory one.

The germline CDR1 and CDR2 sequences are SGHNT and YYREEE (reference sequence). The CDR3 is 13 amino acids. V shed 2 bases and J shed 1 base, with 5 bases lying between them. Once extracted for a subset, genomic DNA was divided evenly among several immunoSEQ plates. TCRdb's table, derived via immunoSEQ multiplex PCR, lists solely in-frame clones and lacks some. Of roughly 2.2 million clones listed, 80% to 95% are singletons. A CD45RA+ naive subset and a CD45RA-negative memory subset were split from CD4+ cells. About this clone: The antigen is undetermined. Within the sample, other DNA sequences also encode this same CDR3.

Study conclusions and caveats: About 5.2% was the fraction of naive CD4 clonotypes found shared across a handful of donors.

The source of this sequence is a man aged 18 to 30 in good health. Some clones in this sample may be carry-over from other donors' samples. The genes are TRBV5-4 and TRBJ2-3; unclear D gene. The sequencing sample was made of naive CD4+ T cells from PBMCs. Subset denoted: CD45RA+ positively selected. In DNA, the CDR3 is TGTGCCAGCAGCTTTCGTGGCACAGATACGCAGTATTTT. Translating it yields CASSFRGTDTQYF.